One sample yielded the 23 T cell receptor beta chains listed below, sequenced in a study of cytomegalovirus exposure and HLA in healthy donors. This PCR relied on a set of 60 Vbeta primers and 13 Jbeta primers. This table comes from immunoSEQ multiplex PCR, and its TCRdb copy is limited to in-frame clones, with some not included. The data hold 89,000 or so clones, with roughly 77% observed a single time. The sequencing sample was made of PBMCs. Receptor source: a man aged 55 to 70 in good health and CMV-seronegative.

This clone appeared a single time. This rearrangement joins TRBV6-1 to TRBJ2-7, with D maybe TRBD2 (6 bases). CDR1 is MNHNS and CDR2 is SASEGT in the germline V gene. The CDR3 runs 14 residues. Trimming cost V 1 base and J 4 bases, with 11 bases left between them. The CDR3 is CASSEVGGSYEQYF. Here the CDR3 DNA reads TGTGCCAGCAGTGAAGTCGGGGGATCGTACGAGCAGTACTTC.

This clone appeared once. V and J are TRBV29-1 and TRBJ1-1, with D perhaps matching TRBD1 (5 bases). The V gene lost 7 bases and the J gene lost 8 bases, with 14 bases spanning the gap. This CDR3 is 11 amino acids long. CDR1 and CDR2 (germline): SQVTM, ANQGSEA. CDR3 bases: TGCAGCGCCCCGTATCGGGGGGAAGCTTTCTTT. Encoded protein: CSAPYRGEAFF.

The J gene is TRBJ1-2, the V gene TRBV9; 9 nucleotides match TRBD1. Germline V gene data show CDR1 as SGDLS and CDR2 as YYNGEE. This CDR3 is built from 15 residues. V trimming: 3 bases; J trimming: 8 bases; junction bases outside the gene matches: 11. The CDR3, as DNA: TGTGCCAGCAGCGACGGGAACAGGGGGCGCCTCGGCTACACCTTC. Protein product: CASSDGNRGRLGYTF.

The CDR3 here is CASSLGGGADTQYF. The CDR3 DNA is TGTGCCAGCAGCTTAGGCGGGGGGGCGGATACGCAGTATTTT. The V and J genes are TRBV11-3 and TRBJ2-3; TRBD2 agrees at 9 bases. The CDR3 has 14 residues. Trimming at V came to 1 base and at J to 6 bases, leaving 2 bases not matched to a gene. Germline CDR1 reads SGHNT; CDR2 reads YENEEA.

The CDR3 DNA sequence: TGTGCCAGTAGTATAGGGGGACAGGGGAGCGAAAAACTGTTTTTT. This gives the protein CASSIGGQGSEKLFF. This chain connects TRBV19 to TRBJ1-4; 10 bases fit TRBD1. The V gene end was trimmed by 1 base and the J gene end by 8 bases; junction bases not matched to a gene: 4. Germline V gene lookup returns CDR1 LNHDA and CDR2 SQIVND (reference sequence). The CDR3 has 15 amino acids.

The chain has TRBV18 and TRBJ1-4; a possible D gene is TRBD1 (6 bases). Trimming removed 6 bases at V and 8 bases at J, with 13 bases between. This CDR3 is 13 amino acids long. CDR1 KGHSH and CDR2 LQKENI come from the germline V gene. The CDR3 loop is CASSRDKREKLFF. CDR3 nucleotide sequence: TGTGCCAGCTCTCGGGACAAGCGGGAAAAACTGTTTTTT.

The rearrangement uses TRBV9 and TRBJ2-7; 9 bases fit TRBD2. With V trimmed by 0 bases and J by 6 bases, 4 bases remained unmatched. Germline V lookup: CDR1 SGDLS, CDR2 YYNGEE. The CDR3 length is 14 residues. CDR3 in DNA: TGTGCCAGCAGCGTAGTCAGCGGGGGGAGCGAGCAGTACTTC. It codes for CASSVVSGGSEQYF. Combining the CDR3 with reference TRBV9 and TRBJ2-7 gives the whole variable domain DSGVTQTPKHLITATGQRVTLRCSPRSGDLSVYWYQQSLDQGLQFLIQYYNGEERAKGNILERFSAQQFPDLHSELNLSSLELGDSALYFCASSVVSGGSEQYFGPGTRLTVT.

The chain uses TRBV5-5 and TRBJ2-7; the match to TRBD1 covers 7 bases. Trimming cost V 0 bases and J 4 bases; bases outside gene matches: 7. The V gene's germline CDR1 is SGHKS and CDR2 YYEKEE (reference sequence). The CDR3 runs 15 residues. The CDR3 DNA is TGTGCCAGCAGCTTGGATCGGGCAGGGGGTTACGAGCAGTACTTC. It encodes CASSLDRAGGYEQYF. The full variable domain, rest sourced from reference TRBV5-5 and TRBJ2-7, is DAGVTQSPTHLIKTRGQQVTLRCSPISGHKSVSWYQQVLGQGPQFIFQYYEKEERGRGNFPDRFSARQFPNYSSELNVNALLLGDSALYLCASSLDRAGGYEQYFGPGTRLTVT.

This rearrangement joins TRBV4-2 to TRBJ1-2; 8 bases align to TRBD1. In germline, CDR1 is LGHNA, CDR2 YNFKEQ. The J segment lost 2 bases and the V segment lost 0 bases, leaving 5 bases of the junction unmatched. The CDR3 loop spans 16 amino acids. CDR3 protein: CASSQDIGQGNYGYTF. The DNA of the CDR3 is TGTGCCAGCAGCCAAGATATTGGACAGGGAAACTATGGCTACACCTTC.

The chain employs TRBV7-2 and TRBJ2-5; TRBD1 matches at 8 bases. The CDR3 spans 17 residues. With V trimmed by 5 bases and J by 4 bases, 15 bases remained unmatched. Germline V lookup: CDR1 SGHTA, CDR2 FQGNSA. CDR3 in DNA: TGTGCCAGCAGCCGCCTCGGGGTCGGCGACAGGGGAGAGACCCAGTACTTC. Protein sequence: CASSRLGVGDRGETQYF.

The rearrangement joins TRBV7-3 to TRBJ2-2, with TRBD1 matching 11 bases. The CDR3 is made up of 15 amino acids. Trimming removed 3 bases from V and 4 bases from J; junction bases left unmatched: 1. CDR1 is SGHTA, CDR2 FQGTGA, per germline. As DNA, the CDR3 is TGTGCCAGCAGCTTGGACAGGGGGCCCACCGGGGAGCTGTTTTTT. This translates into CASSLDRGPTGELFF.

This rearrangement joins TRBV11-1 to TRBJ1-2; 8 bases agree with TRBD1. Germline V gene data show CDR1 as SGHAT and CDR2 as FQDESV (reference sequence). The CDR3 is 13 amino acids. The J segment lost 5 bases and the V segment lost 3 bases, leaving 2 bases of the junction unmatched. CDR3 in amino acids: CASSFRGQYGYTF. The CDR3, as DNA: TGTGCCAGCAGCTTCAGGGGGCAGTATGGCTACACCTTC.

In this sample, this clone turned up once. The chain links TRBV5-1 to TRBJ2-2; the match to TRBD2 covers 7 bases. The CDR3 runs 16 residues. Per germline, CDR1 SGHRS and CDR2 YFSETQ. J was trimmed by 4 bases and V by 4 bases; bases with no gene match: 10. The CDR3 spells CASSPVSGGGTGELFF. The CDR3 DNA sequence: TGCGCCAGCAGCCCGGTCTCGGGGGGAGGCACCGGGGAGCTGTTTTTT. The complete variable domain, with remaining parts taken from reference TRBV5-1 and TRBJ2-2, reads KAGVTQTPRYLIKTRGQQVTLSCSPISGHRSVSWYQQTPGQGLQFLFEYFSETQRNKGNFPGRFSGRQFSNSRSEMNVSTLELGDSALYLCASSPVSGGGTGELFFGEGSRLTVL.

This sequence joins TRBV5-6 and TRBJ2-7; D gene ambiguous. V lost 2 bases, J lost 3 bases, and 12 bases lay in between. The CDR3 has 14 residues. CDR1 is SGHDT, CDR2 YYEEEE, per germline. The CDR3 region is CASSFRSGLYEQYF. In DNA, the CDR3 is TGTGCCAGCAGCTTCCGTTCAGGTCTCTACGAGCAGTACTTC.

In this sample, this clone turned up a few times. The DNA for the CDR3 is TGTGCCAGCAGTCGGGACGGGGGGACAGGTGGCTACACCTTC. This sequence encodes CASSRDGGTGGYTF. The chain joins TRBV6-5 to TRBJ1-2; 8 nucleotides match TRBD1. The CDR3 has 14 amino acids. V lost 5 bases to trimming and J lost 7 bases; unmatched junction nucleotides: 9. CDR1 MNHEY and CDR2 SVGAGI come from the germline V gene.

This rearrangement joins TRBV10-3 to TRBJ2-1; TRBD1 aligns across 7 bases. Trimming removed 4 bases from V and 9 bases from J; junction bases left unmatched: 6. CDR1 is ENHRY, CDR2 SYGVKD, per germline. The CDR3 extends over 13 amino acids. CDR3 DNA sequence: TGTGCCATCAGTGTAGGGGGCTTAGTTGAGCAGTTCTTC. It encodes CAISVGGLVEQFF.

In nucleotides, the CDR3 is TGTGCCAGCAGCTCCTCAGGGGCGCGACGCTATGGCTACACCTTC. Its translation: CASSSSGARRYGYTF. The V gene is TRBV7-8, the J gene TRBJ1-2, with D maybe TRBD1 (6 bases). Germline CDR1 is SGHVS and CDR2 is FQNEAQ. The ends were cut back, 4 bases at V and 4 bases at J, with 16 bases in the middle. The CDR3 contains 15 residues.

This chain connects TRBV6-1 to TRBJ2-3, with D perhaps matching TRBD1 (5 bases). CDR3 size: 16 residues. Trimming removed 1 base from V and 4 bases from J, with 15 bases in between. Germline CDR1 and CDR2: MNHNS and SASEGT. CDR3 DNA sequence: TGTGCCAGCAGTGAAGAACCAGGGCGAGGCGCAGATACGCAGTATTTT. It is translated as CASSEEPGRGADTQYF.

This sequence joins TRBV5-8 and TRBJ1-6; D not resolved. Germline assignment: CDR1 SGHTS and CDR2 YDEGEE. The V and J ends lost 1 base and 7 bases respectively, with 15 bases between them. The CDR3 consists of 16 residues. CDR3 nucleotides: TGTGCCAGCAGCTTGCACGGGTCAGCCCTCAATTCACCCCTCCACTTT. It yields the protein CASSLHGSALNSPLHF. The complete variable domain, with remaining parts taken from reference TRBV5-8 and TRBJ1-6, reads EAGVTQSPTHLIKTRGQQATLRCSPISGHTSVYWYQQALGLGLQFLLWYDEGEERNRGNFPPRFSGRQFPNYSSELNVNALELEDSALYLCASSLHGSALNSPLHFGNGTRLTVT.

The rearrangement links TRBV19 to TRBJ2-3; D gene unclear. V lost 0 bases and J lost 5, with 12 bases in between. The CDR3 totals 15 residues. The germline V gene has CDR1 LNHDA and CDR2 SQIVND (reference sequence). The CDR3: CASSIDGLKGDTQYF. Written as DNA, the CDR3 is TGTGCCAGTAGTATAGATGGGCTAAAAGGAGATACGCAGTATTTT.

This clone was counted between two and nine times. At one end the junction does not follow the germline gene, possibly because of a read error. This chain links TRBV20-1 with TRBJ1-2; D call uncertain. From germline, CDR1 is DFQATT and CDR2 SNEGSKA (reference sequence). The CDR3 has 11 amino acids. In nucleotides, the CDR3 is TGCAGTGCTAGAGAGGATGGTAGCCCCTTCTTC. Translation: CSAREDGSPFF.

This sequence joins TRBV30 and TRBJ1-2, with D perhaps TRBD1 (6 bases). The V end lost 7 bases, the J end lost 1 base, and 13 bases lay between the germline ends. Per the germline V gene, CDR1 is GTSNPN and CDR2 is SVGIG (reference sequence). This CDR3 comprises 13 residues. The CDR3 loop reads CAYLVDSNYGYTF. As DNA, the CDR3 is TGTGCCTACCTCGTGGACAGTAACTATGGCTACACCTTC.

This clone was counted once. The chain has TRBV7-9 and TRBJ1-1; D is possibly TRBD1 (5 bases). The CDR3 totals 13 residues. Trimming stripped 5 bases from V and 5 bases from J, with 12 bases between. Germline CDR1 and CDR2: SEHNR and FQNEAQ (reference sequence). CDR3 in DNA: TGTGCCAGCAGCCTAATTCAGGGAACTGAAGCTTTCTTT. It specifies CASSLIQGTEAFF.